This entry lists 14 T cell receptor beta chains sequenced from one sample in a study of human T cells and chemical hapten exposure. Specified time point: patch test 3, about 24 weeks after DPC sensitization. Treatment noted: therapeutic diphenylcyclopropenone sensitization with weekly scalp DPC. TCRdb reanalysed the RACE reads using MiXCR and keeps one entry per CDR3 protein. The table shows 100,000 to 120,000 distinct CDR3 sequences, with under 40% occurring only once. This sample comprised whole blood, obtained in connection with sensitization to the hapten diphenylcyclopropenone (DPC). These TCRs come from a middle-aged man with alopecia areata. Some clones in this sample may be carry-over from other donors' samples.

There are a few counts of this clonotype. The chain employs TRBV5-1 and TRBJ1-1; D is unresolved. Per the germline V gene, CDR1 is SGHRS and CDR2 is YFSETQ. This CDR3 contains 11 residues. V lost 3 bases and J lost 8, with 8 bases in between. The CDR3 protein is CASSSDSEAFF. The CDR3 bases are TGCGCCAGCAGCTCAGACTCAGAAGCTTTCTTT.

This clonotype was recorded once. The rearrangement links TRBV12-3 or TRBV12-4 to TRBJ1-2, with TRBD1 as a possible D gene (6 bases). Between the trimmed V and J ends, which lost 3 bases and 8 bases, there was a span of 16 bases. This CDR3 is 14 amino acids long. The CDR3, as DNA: TGTGCCAGCAGTTTTACTCTAGGGGGAGGCGGCTACACCTTC. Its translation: CASSFTLGGGGYTF.

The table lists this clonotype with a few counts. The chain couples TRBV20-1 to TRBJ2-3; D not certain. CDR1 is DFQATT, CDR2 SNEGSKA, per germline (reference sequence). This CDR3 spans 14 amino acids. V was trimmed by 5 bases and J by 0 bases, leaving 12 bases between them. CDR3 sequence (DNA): TGCAGTGCTCCCAAGGCTGGGAGCACAGATACGCAGTATTTT. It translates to CSAPKAGSTDTQYF.

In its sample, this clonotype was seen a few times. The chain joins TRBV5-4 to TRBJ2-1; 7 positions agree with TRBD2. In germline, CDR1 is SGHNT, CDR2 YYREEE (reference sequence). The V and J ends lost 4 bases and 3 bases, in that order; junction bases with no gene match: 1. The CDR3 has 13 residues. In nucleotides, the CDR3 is TGTGCCAGCAGCGGACTAGACTACAATGAGCAGTTCTTC. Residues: CASSGLDYNEQFF.

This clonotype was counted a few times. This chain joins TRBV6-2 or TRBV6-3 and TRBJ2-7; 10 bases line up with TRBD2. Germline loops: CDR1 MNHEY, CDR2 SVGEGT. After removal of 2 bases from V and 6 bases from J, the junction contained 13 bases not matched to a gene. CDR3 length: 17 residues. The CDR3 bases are TGTGCCAGCAGTTACCCCCTGAGGGGACTAGCGTCTGCCGAGCAGTACTTC. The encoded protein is CASSYPLRGLASAEQYF.

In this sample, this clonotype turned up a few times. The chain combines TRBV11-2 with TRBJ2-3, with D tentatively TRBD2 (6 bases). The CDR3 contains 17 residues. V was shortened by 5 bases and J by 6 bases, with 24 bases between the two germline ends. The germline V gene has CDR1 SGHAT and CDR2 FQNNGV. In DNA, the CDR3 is TGTGCCAGCAGCCCCAGTTTTGGTAGCGGAGTTTGGGATACGCAGTATTTT. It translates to CASSPSFGSGVWDTQYF.

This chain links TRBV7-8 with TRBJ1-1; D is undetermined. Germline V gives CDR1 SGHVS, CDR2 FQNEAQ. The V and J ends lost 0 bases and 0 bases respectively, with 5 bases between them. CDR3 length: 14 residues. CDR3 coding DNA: TGTGCCAGCAGCTTAGCTTTTGTGAACACTGAAGCTTTCTTT. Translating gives CASSLAFVNTEAFF.

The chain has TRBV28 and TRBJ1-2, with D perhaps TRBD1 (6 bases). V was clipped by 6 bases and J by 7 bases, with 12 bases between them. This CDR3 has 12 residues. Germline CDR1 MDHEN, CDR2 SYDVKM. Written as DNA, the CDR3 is TGTGCCAGCAGGGAGGACAGCCCTGGCTACACCTTC. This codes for CASREDSPGYTF.

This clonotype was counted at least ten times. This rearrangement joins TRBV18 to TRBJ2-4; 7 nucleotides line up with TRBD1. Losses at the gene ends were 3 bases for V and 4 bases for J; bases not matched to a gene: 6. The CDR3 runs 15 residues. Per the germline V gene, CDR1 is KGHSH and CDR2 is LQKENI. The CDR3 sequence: CASSPQGVTKNIQYF. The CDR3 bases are TGTGCCAGCTCACCGCAGGGGGTAACGAAAAACATTCAGTACTTC.

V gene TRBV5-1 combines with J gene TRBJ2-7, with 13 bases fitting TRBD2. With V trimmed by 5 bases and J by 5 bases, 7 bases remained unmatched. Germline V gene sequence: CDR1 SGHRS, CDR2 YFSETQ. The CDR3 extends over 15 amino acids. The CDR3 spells CASSWTSGSSHEQYF. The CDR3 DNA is TGCGCCAGCAGTTGGACTAGCGGGAGTTCCCACGAGCAGTACTTC.

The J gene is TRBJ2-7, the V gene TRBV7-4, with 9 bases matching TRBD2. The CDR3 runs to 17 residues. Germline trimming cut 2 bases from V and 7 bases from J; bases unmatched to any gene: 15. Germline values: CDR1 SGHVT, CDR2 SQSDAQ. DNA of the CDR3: TGTGCCAGCAGCTTAAGTATTAGCGGGAGCCACGGGGGTGAGCAGTACGTC. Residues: CASSLSISGSHGGEQYV.

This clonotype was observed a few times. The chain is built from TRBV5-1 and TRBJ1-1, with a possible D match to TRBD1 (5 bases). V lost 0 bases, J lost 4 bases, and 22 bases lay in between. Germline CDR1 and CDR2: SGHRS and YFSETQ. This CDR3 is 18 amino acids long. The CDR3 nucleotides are TGCGCCAGCAGCTTGGAAAGGGGCAGTTTTTCCGGGGGCACTGAAGCTTTCTTT. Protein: CASSLERGSFSGGTEAFF. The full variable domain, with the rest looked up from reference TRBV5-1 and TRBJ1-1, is KAGVTQTPRYLIKTRGQQVTLSCSPISGHRSVSWYQQTPGQGLQFLFEYFSETQRNKGNFPGRFSGRQFSNSRSEMNVSTLELGDSALYLCASSLERGSFSGGTEAFFGQGTRLTVV.

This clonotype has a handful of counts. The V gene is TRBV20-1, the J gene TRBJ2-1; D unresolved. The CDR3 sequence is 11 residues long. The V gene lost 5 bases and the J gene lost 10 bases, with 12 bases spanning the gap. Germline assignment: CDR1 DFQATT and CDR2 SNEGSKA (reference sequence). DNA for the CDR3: TGCAGTGCTGGTACCCCACGAGAGCAGTTCTTC. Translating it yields CSAGTPREQFF.

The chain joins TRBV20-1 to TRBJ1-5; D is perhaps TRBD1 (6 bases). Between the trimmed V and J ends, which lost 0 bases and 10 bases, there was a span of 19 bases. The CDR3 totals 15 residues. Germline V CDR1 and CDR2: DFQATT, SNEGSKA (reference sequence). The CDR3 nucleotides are TGCAGTGCTAGAGATATACAGGGACAAAAAGGTCCCCAGCATTTT. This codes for CSARDIQGQKGPQHF.